The 23 T cell receptor beta chains below come from one sample, sequenced in a study of regulatory T cells in long-lasting Graves disease. CDR3-region Arm-PCR and iRepertoire HTBI primers produced the TCR beta libraries. One entry per CDR3 protein results from TCRdb running MiXCR on the multiplex PCR reads. The data show over 650,000 distinct CDR3 sequences, 25% to 35% seen once. As for time point: persistent/refractory GD, antithyroid drugs over 5 years with positive TRAb. The TCR library was made from RNA that had been extracted from PBMCs in TRIzol. The material was peripheral blood mononuclear cells (PBMCs), obtained when the disease was refractory, from a patient treated with antithyroid drugs. These receptors were taken from a female donor with Graves disease.

This clonotype has a count of ten or more. The chain couples TRBV27 to TRBJ1-1; D is uncertain. Germline loops: CDR1 MNHEY, CDR2 SMNVEV (reference sequence). The length of the CDR3 is 13 residues. The V gene lost 7 bases and the J gene lost 4 bases, with 13 bases spanning the gap. The CDR3 coding sequence is TGTGCCAGCAAACCGGGTGAGGCCACTGAAGCTTTCTTT. This encodes CASKPGEATEAFF.

This clonotype occurred many times. The rearrangement links TRBV11-1 to TRBJ1-6; possibly TRBD1 for D (5 bases). The ends were cut back, 3 bases at V and 6 bases at J, with 9 bases in the middle. Germline assignment: CDR1 SGHAT and CDR2 FQDESV (reference sequence). This CDR3 contains 14 residues. The CDR3 DNA reads as TGTGCCAGCAGCTTGAAGAGGGGTAATTCACCCCTCCACTTT. It translates to CASSLKRGNSPLHF. The full variable domain, its missing parts supplied by reference TRBV11-1 and TRBJ1-6, is EAEVAQSPRYKITEKSQAVAFWCDPISGHATLYWYRQILGQGPELLVQFQDESVVDDSQLPKDRFSAERLKGVDSTLKIQPAELGDSAMYLCASSLKRGNSPLHFGNGTRLTVT.

This chain links TRBV11-2 with TRBJ1-1; possible D gene TRBD1, 5 bases. The CDR3 is 14 amino acids. Germline CDR1 SGHAT, CDR2 FQNNGV. The V end was cut by 4 bases, the J end by 11 bases, with 20 bases between. The CDR3 is CASSSRGGGEGAFF. The CDR3 DNA is TGTGCCAGCAGCTCCCGGGGGGGTGGGGAGGGGGCTTTCTTT. Filled out from reference TRBV11-2 and TRBJ1-1, the complete variable domain reads EAGVAQSPRYKIIEKRQSVAFWCNPISGHATLYWYQQILGQGPKLLIQFQNNGVVDDSQLPKDRFSAERLKGVDSTLKIQPAKLEDSAVYLCASSSRGGGEGAFFGQGTRLTVV.

This clonotype was seen ten or more times. This chain uses TRBV6-1 with TRBJ1-1; a weak D match, TRBD1 (5 bases). V lost 6 bases to trimming and J lost 2 bases, with 10 bases between them. From germline, CDR1 is MNHNS and CDR2 SASEGT. The CDR3 spans 13 residues. DNA of the CDR3: TGTGCCAGCAGAATCGACAGTAACACTGAAGCTTTCTTT. Residues: CASRIDSNTEAFF.

Only one count was recorded for this clonotype. The chain combines TRBV9 with TRBJ2-2; TRBD1 might be the D (6 bases). Germline V gives CDR1 SGDLS, CDR2 YYNGEE. The CDR3 is made up of 15 amino acids. V was clipped by 3 bases and J by 1 base, with 10 bases between them. CDR3 sequence reads: CASSAQGLNTGELFF. In DNA, the CDR3 is TGTGCCAGCAGCGCCCAGGGGCTGAACACCGGGGAGCTGTTTTTT.

This clonotype showed up just a few times. The V gene is TRBV11-2, the J gene TRBJ1-4; a possible D gene is TRBD1 (5 bases). Trimming shortened V by 2 bases and J by 3 bases, and 10 bases separated the two germline ends. The CDR3 totals 15 residues. The germline gives CDR1 SGHAT, CDR2 FQNNGV. CDR3 nucleotide sequence: TGTGCCAGCAGCTTACGGGGGTTGGCTAATGAAAAACTGTTTTTT. As protein: CASSLRGLANEKLFF. The whole variable domain, remainder taken from reference TRBV11-2 and TRBJ1-4, is EAGVAQSPRYKIIEKRQSVAFWCNPISGHATLYWYQQILGQGPKLLIQFQNNGVVDDSQLPKDRFSAERLKGVDSTLKIQPAKLEDSAVYLCASSLRGLANEKLFFGSGTQLSVL.

In its sample, this clonotype was seen a few times. The chain employs TRBV28 and TRBJ1-2; TRBD1 matches at 8 bases. The V gene's germline CDR1 is MDHEN and CDR2 SYDVKM. The CDR3 consists of 17 residues. Unmatched junction bases numbered 14, after V lost 6 bases and J lost 2 bases. DNA of the CDR3: TGTGCCAGCAGACAGGGGGGCCTCTCCGCTTGGAACTATGGCTACACCTTC. Translated, it gives CASRQGGLSAWNYGYTF.

This clonotype has a handful of counts. The chain carries TRBV20-1 and TRBJ2-7; 8 bases are shared with TRBD2. In germline, CDR1 is DFQATT, CDR2 SNEGSKA (reference sequence). V gave up 3 bases and J gave up 0 bases; unmatched junction bases: 1. This CDR3 is 13 amino acids long. The CDR3 sequence: CSASGTSSYEQYF. In DNA, the CDR3 is TGCAGTGCTAGTGGGACTAGCTCCTACGAGCAGTACTTC.

This chain joins TRBV14 and TRBJ1-6, with TRBD1 matching over 10 bases. The J segment lost 9 bases and the V segment lost 3 bases, leaving 5 bases of the junction unmatched. This CDR3 has 15 amino acids. Germline values: CDR1 SGHDN, CDR2 FVKESK. This CDR3 is CASSQRGQGFSPLHF. CDR3 bases: TGTGCCAGCAGCCAGCGGGGACAGGGGTTTTCACCCCTCCACTTT.

In this sample, this clonotype turned up many times. CDR3 loop: CASSRTGSSFNGYTF. DNA for the CDR3: TGTGCCAGCAGCCGGACAGGGAGTAGTTTCAATGGCTACACCTTC. This chain links TRBV11-2 with TRBJ1-2; 8 nucleotides align to TRBD1. V was clipped by 5 bases and J by 6 bases; unmatched bases: 11. The CDR3 has 15 residues. Germline V gives CDR1 SGHAT, CDR2 FQNNGV.

In its sample, this clonotype was seen a few times. The chain carries TRBV2 and TRBJ2-6, with D maybe TRBD1 (6 bases). There are 15 residues in the CDR3. Germline values: CDR1 SNHLY, CDR2 FYNNEI. V was shortened by 6 bases and J by 2 bases, with 11 bases between the two germline ends. For the CDR3, the DNA is TGTGCCAGCAGCGGAACAGGGCCTGGGGCCAACGTCCTGACTTTC. Its translation: CASSGTGPGANVLTF. Filled out from reference TRBV2 and TRBJ2-6, the complete variable domain reads EPEVTQTPSHQVTQMGQEVILRCVPISNHLYFYWYRQILGQKVEFLVSFYNNEISEKSEIFDDQFSVERPDGSNFTLKIRSTKLEDSAMYFCASSGTGPGANVLTFGAGSRLTVL.

V is TRBV6-1 and J is TRBJ1-1; 10 bases fit TRBD1. This CDR3 contains 17 residues. V trimming: 6 bases; J trimming: 6 bases; junction bases outside the gene matches: 16. Germline V gene sequence: CDR1 MNHNS, CDR2 SASEGT. CDR3 sequence (DNA): TGTGCCAGCAGAACCGGGACAGGGGTTTTCGTTTTCTCTGAAGCTTTCTTT. As protein: CASRTGTGVFVFSEAFF.

The CDR3 reads CASSLGGAAAEKLFF. CDR3 nucleotide sequence: TGTGCCAGCAGCTTAGGGGGGGCGGCCGCTGAAAAACTGTTTTTT. The rearrangement joins TRBV7-6 to TRBJ1-4; the D gene is possibly TRBD1 (6 bases). Trimming removed 1 base at V and 7 bases at J, with 13 bases between. Germline CDR1 reads SGHVS; CDR2 reads FNYEAQ. The CDR3 has 15 residues.

CDR3: CSVVRGRGGNAYEQYF. Here the CDR3 DNA reads TGCAGCGTTGTAAGGGGGCGCGGCGGGAATGCCTACGAGCAGTACTTC. The chain joins TRBV29-1 to TRBJ2-7, with a weak D call TRBD1 (7 bases). The germline gives CDR1 SQVTM, CDR2 ANQGSEA. The ends were cut back, 4 bases at V and 2 bases at J, with 21 bases in the middle. CDR3 length equals 16 residues.

This clonotype occurred many times. The chain couples TRBV6-5 to TRBJ2-7, with D perhaps matching TRBD1 or TRBD2 (5 bases each). Germline CDR1 MNHEY, CDR2 SVGAGI. V was trimmed by 4 bases and J by 3 bases, leaving 13 bases between them. This CDR3 is built from 14 residues. The CDR3 here is CASSSGTYYYEQYF. CDR3 DNA sequence: TGTGCCAGCAGTTCCGGGACCTACTACTACGAGCAGTACTTC.

A few counts support this clonotype. This chain connects TRBV7-9 to TRBJ1-2, with D uncertain. The ends were cut back, 5 bases at V and 4 bases at J, with 14 bases in the middle. Per germline, CDR1 SEHNR and CDR2 FQNEAQ (reference sequence). The CDR3 has 14 amino acids. The CDR3 DNA follows: TGTGCCAGCAGCGCAGAAACCTTGGGCTATGGCTACACCTTC. Residues: CASSAETLGYGYTF.

This clonotype turned up a few times. The V call is TRBV28, the J call TRBJ2-7, with 8 bases matching TRBD1. CDR3 size: 14 residues. Germline CDR1 and CDR2: MDHEN and SYDVKM. The trim removed 3 bases at V and 8 bases at J, leaving 9 bases unmatched. The CDR3 loop reads CASSLGQVPTKQYF. As DNA, the CDR3 is TGTGCCAGCAGTTTGGGACAGGTGCCTACGAAGCAGTACTTC.

The rearrangement links TRBV6-5 to TRBJ2-2; the D is unclear. The CDR3 spans 14 residues. Germline CDR1 MNHEY, CDR2 SVGAGI. V shed 4 bases and J shed 5 bases, with 11 bases lying between them. CDR3 residues: CASSLTALTGELFF. The CDR3 DNA reads as TGTGCCAGCAGTTTAACCGCATTGACCGGGGAGCTGTTTTTT.

This clonotype was recorded a few times. This chain links TRBV2 with TRBJ1-1; no clear D. The CDR3 contains 12 residues. Germline CDR1 reads SNHLY; CDR2 reads FYNNEI. The V and J ends lost 9 bases and 1 base respectively, with 9 bases between them. The CDR3 nucleotides are TGTGCCAGACAGCCTCGGAACACTGAAGCTTTCTTT. Its protein product is CARQPRNTEAFF. Looking up the rest from reference TRBV2 and TRBJ1-1 gives the full variable domain: EPEVTQTPSHQVTQMGQEVILRCVPISNHLYFYWYRQILGQKVEFLVSFYNNEISEKSEIFDDQFSVERPDGSNFTLKIRSTKLEDSAMYFCARQPRNTEAFFGQGTRLTVV.

This chain links TRBV11-2 with TRBJ1-1; 7 bases are shared with TRBD1. Germline loops: CDR1 SGHAT, CDR2 FQNNGV. V gave up 5 bases and J gave up 1 base; unmatched junction bases: 4. There are 14 residues in the CDR3. The CDR3 loop is CASSETGTNTEAFF. In nucleotides, the CDR3 is TGTGCCAGCAGCGAGACAGGGACGAACACTGAAGCTTTCTTT.

This clonotype was detected many times. This rearrangement joins TRBV10-3 to TRBJ2-1; D is perhaps TRBD1 (6 bases). Germline assignment: CDR1 ENHRY and CDR2 SYGVKD. The CDR3 sequence is 14 residues long. V dropped 5 bases and J dropped 6 bases, with 14 bases sitting between them. The CDR3 sequence: CAISTALGGNEQFF. In nucleotides, the CDR3 is TGTGCCATCAGTACCGCTCTAGGGGGCAATGAGCAGTTCTTC.

The chain links TRBV12-3 or TRBV12-4 to TRBJ1-5, with D perhaps TRBD1 (5 bases). The V and J ends lost 6 bases and 0 bases respectively, with 18 bases between them. The CDR3 covers 17 residues. CDR3 region: CASSAGTGIYSNQPQHF. The CDR3 nucleotides are TGTGCCAGCAGCGCGGGGACGGGAATTTATAGCAATCAGCCCCAGCATTTT.

This clonotype was seen a few times. The chain combines TRBV7-9 with TRBJ2-5, with D possibly being TRBD1 (5 bases). The CDR3 loop spans 13 amino acids. V lost 7 bases and J 11 bases, leaving 20 bases between the germline ends. The germline V gene has CDR1 SEHNR and CDR2 FQNEAQ (reference sequence). CDR3 sequence reads: CASTLGATPDQYF. CDR3 in DNA: TGTGCCAGCACCCTAGGGGCGACACCGGATCAGTACTTC.